Listed here is a single T cell receptor (beta chain). In the authors' workflow: Amplification with reference gene primers provided the estimates of nucleated cell counts. Data came from immunoSEQ multiplex PCR; TCRdb stores just in-frame clones and leaves some out. V, J and clone size are taken as reported in that table, and D and trimming were inferred from the DNA itself. The table has 60,000 to 95,000 clones, roughly 89% seen once; the top ten hold 5.8%. This record belongs to a study of blood T cell repertoires in COVID-19. Study in general: COVID-19 samples from acute and convalescent phases originated in the United States, Italy and Spain. Sources were T cells, B-cell-depleted T cells, or PBMCs; the material itself was cDNA or gDNA.

V dropped 2 bases and J dropped 5; count of bases not matched to a gene: 6. Germline V gives CDR1 SGDLS, CDR2 YYNGEE. The CDR3 consists of 14 residues. Sequencing was carried out using peripheral blood. The chain employs TRBV9 and TRBJ1-1; 7 bases are a match to TRBD1. The sequence came from a human donor in a cohort sampled during active COVID-19. CDR3 sequence reads: CASSVGPGGTEAFF. CDR3 DNA sequence: TGTGCCAGCAGCGTCGGCCCAGGGGGGACTGAAGCTTTCTTT.